This is a list of T cell receptor beta chains from one sample in a study of blood T cell repertoires in COVID-19. Libraries were prepared by immunoSEQ multiplex PCR; TCRdb keeps only in-frame clonotypes and omits some of them. The data hold under 250,000 clones, with around 84% observed a single time. The specimen sequenced was peripheral blood. Receptors were obtained from a man aged 45-65 years who had recovered from COVID-19. Each CDR3 is given with its conserved first and last residue. D genes are given only for firm matches.

J gene: TRBJ1-5; V gene: TRBV10-3; D gene: NA; CDR3 protein: CAIRSGVGNQPQHF
J gene: TRBJ2-2; V gene: TRBV7-8; D gene: TRBD2; CDR3 protein: CACRGASGRGTGELFF
J gene: TRBJ2-4; V gene: TRBV7-9; D gene: TRBD1; CDR3 protein: CASSSIDRGNIQYF
J gene: TRBJ1-6; V gene: TRBV4-2; D gene: NA; CDR3 protein: CASSQERGGSPLHF
J gene: TRBJ1-2; V gene: TRBV19; D gene: NA; CDR3 protein: CASSISAYGYTF
J gene: TRBJ1-1; V gene: TRBV7-9; D gene: NA; CDR3 protein: CASSLKRDTEAFF
J gene: TRBJ2-7; V gene: TRBV2; D gene: TRBD1; CDR3 protein: CASRKDTIRDRAYEQYF
J gene: TRBJ2-1; V gene: TRBV6-5; D gene: TRBD2; CDR3 protein: CASSSPGRGNEQFF
J gene: TRBJ1-1; V gene: TRBV11-2; D gene: NA; CDR3 protein: CASSLTMVANTEAFF
J gene: TRBJ1-4; V gene: TRBV30; D gene: NA; CDR3 protein: CAWTPGQRLEKLFF
J gene: TRBJ2-7; V gene: TRBV6-5; D gene: NA; CDR3 protein: CASSYSQVPPYEQYF
J gene: TRBJ1-5; V gene: TRBV18; D gene: NA; CDR3 protein: CASSQQNSNQPQHF
J gene: TRBJ1-2; V gene: TRBV27; D gene: NA; CDR3 protein: CASSAGVGYTF
J gene: TRBJ2-2; V gene: TRBV29-1; D gene: TRBD1; CDR3 protein: CSVVRQGTGELFF
J gene: TRBJ2-7; V gene: TRBV29-1; D gene: TRBD1; CDR3 protein: CSVGNRGTPEQYF
J gene: TRBJ1-5; V gene: TRBV10-2; D gene: NA; CDR3 protein: CASSESTRGSNSNQPQHF
J gene: TRBJ1-1; V gene: TRBV27; D gene: NA; CDR3 protein: CASSPGTSNTEAFF
J gene: TRBJ1-2; V gene: TRBV7-9; D gene: NA; CDR3 protein: CASSSIPGNYGYTF
J gene: TRBJ2-7; V gene: TRBV10-3; D gene: TRBD1; CDR3 protein: CAISDPDRVGYEQYF
J gene: TRBJ1-2; V gene: TRBV11-2; D gene: TRBD1; CDR3 protein: CASSPRTGESYGYTF
J gene: TRBJ2-5; V gene: TRBV19; D gene: TRBD1; CDR3 protein: CASSITGAETQYF
J gene: TRBJ1-4; V gene: TRBV4-2; D gene: NA; CDR3 protein: CASSQVRAANEKLFF
J gene: TRBJ1-6; V gene: TRBV9; D gene: NA; CDR3 protein: CASSVGRTPQSGSLHF
J gene: TRBJ2-1; V gene: TRBV11-2; D gene: TRBD2; CDR3 protein: CASKRFGAGVPVSEQFF
J gene: TRBJ2-3; V gene: TRBV13; D gene: TRBD2; CDR3 protein: CASSFLSSGRATDTQYF
J gene: TRBJ1-4; V gene: TRBV6-5; D gene: NA; CDR3 protein: CASTPAGNKNEKLFF
J gene: TRBJ2-3; V gene: TRBV11-3; D gene: TRBD2; CDR3 protein: CASSLGWGTSGSTDTQYF
J gene: TRBJ2-7; V gene: TRBV13; D gene: TRBD2; CDR3 protein: CASSPGLAYEQYF
J gene: TRBJ2-1; V gene: TRBV27; D gene: TRBD2; CDR3 protein: CASSFLRASGSLRGKLEQFF
J gene: TRBJ1-2; V gene: TRBV15; D gene: NA; CDR3 protein: CATSLGQNGYTF
J gene: TRBJ1-5; V gene: TRBV5-1; D gene: TRBD1; CDR3 protein: CASSLGGDRRQKSNQPQHF
J gene: TRBJ2-1; V gene: TRBV3-1/TRBV3-2; D gene: NA; CDR3 protein: CASSARGVNEQFF
J gene: TRBJ1-1; V gene: TRBV30; D gene: TRBD1; CDR3 protein: CAWSAGWTGRNNAEAFF
J gene: TRBJ1-5; V gene: TRBV30; D gene: NA; CDR3 protein: CAWGRLSNQPQHF
J gene: TRBJ2-3; V gene: TRBV5-1; D gene: TRBD1; CDR3 protein: CASSQTDRGVSSTDTQYF
J gene: TRBJ1-5; V gene: TRBV5-1; D gene: NA; CDR3 protein: CASSLEGRKLETNQPQHF
J gene: TRBJ2-1; V gene: TRBV14; D gene: TRBD2; CDR3 protein: CASSQVFGRMGEQFF
J gene: TRBJ2-1; V gene: TRBV5-1; D gene: NA; CDR3 protein: CASRREAYNEQFF
J gene: TRBJ1-2; V gene: TRBV5-1; D gene: TRBD1; CDR3 protein: CASSASTGGTGYTF
J gene: TRBJ2-3; V gene: TRBV15; D gene: NA; CDR3 protein: CATSRVARGAGTDTQYF
J gene: TRBJ1-2; V gene: TRBV7-9; D gene: NA; CDR3 protein: CASSPQTPSLNYGYTF
J gene: TRBJ2-3; V gene: TRBV4-1; D gene: TRBD2; CDR3 protein: CASSQEWTSVVGTDTQYF
J gene: TRBJ2-1; V gene: TRBV28; D gene: NA; CDR3 protein: CTVTGSISTYNEQFF
J gene: TRBJ2-7; V gene: TRBV6-1; D gene: TRBD2; CDR3 protein: CASSGRGTSRTYEQYF
J gene: TRBJ2-6; V gene: TRBV28; D gene: NA; CDR3 protein: CASIGGISGANVLTF
J gene: TRBJ2-1; V gene: TRBV9; D gene: NA; CDR3 protein: CASSVGQPYNEQFF
J gene: TRBJ2-7; V gene: TRBV7-8; D gene: TRBD2; CDR3 protein: CASSYTSGSSYEQYF
J gene: TRBJ2-6; V gene: TRBV10-3; D gene: TRBD1; CDR3 protein: CAISDSRQGASGANVLTF
J gene: TRBJ2-2; V gene: TRBV5-1; D gene: NA; CDR3 protein: CASSPNRGTGELFF
J gene: TRBJ2-7; V gene: TRBV28; D gene: TRBD2; CDR3 protein: CASSGRPHEQYF
J gene: TRBJ2-7; V gene: TRBV28; D gene: NA; CDR3 protein: CASSFSGTLDEQYF
J gene: TRBJ1-5; V gene: TRBV19; D gene: TRBD1; CDR3 protein: CASSLQLGTVGGYSNQPQHF
J gene: TRBJ1-1; V gene: TRBV11-2; D gene: TRBD1; CDR3 protein: CASSLGGRQGAEAFF
J gene: TRBJ2-7; V gene: TRBV4-1; D gene: NA; CDR3 protein: CASSQNTYEQYF
J gene: TRBJ2-3; V gene: TRBV19; D gene: TRBD2; CDR3 protein: CASRTGTRTGYTQYF
J gene: TRBJ2-1; V gene: TRBV5-4; D gene: NA; CDR3 protein: CASRVGALVIGNNEQFF
J gene: TRBJ2-1; V gene: TRBV6-6; D gene: NA; CDR3 protein: CASSPFPAQGRAHNEQFF